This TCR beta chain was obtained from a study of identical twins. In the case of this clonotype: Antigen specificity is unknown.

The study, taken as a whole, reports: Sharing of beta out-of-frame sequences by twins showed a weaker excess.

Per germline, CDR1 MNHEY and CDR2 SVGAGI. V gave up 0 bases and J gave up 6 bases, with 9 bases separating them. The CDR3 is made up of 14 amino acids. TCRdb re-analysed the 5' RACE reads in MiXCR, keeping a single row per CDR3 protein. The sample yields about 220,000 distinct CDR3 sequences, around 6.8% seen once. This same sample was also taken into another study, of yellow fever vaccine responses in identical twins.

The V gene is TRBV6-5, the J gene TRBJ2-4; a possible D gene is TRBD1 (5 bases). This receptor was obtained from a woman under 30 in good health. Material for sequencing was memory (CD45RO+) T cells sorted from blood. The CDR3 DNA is TGTGCCAGCAGTTACTCGGGGCCTAGAAACATTCAGTACTTC. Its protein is CASSYSGPRNIQYF.